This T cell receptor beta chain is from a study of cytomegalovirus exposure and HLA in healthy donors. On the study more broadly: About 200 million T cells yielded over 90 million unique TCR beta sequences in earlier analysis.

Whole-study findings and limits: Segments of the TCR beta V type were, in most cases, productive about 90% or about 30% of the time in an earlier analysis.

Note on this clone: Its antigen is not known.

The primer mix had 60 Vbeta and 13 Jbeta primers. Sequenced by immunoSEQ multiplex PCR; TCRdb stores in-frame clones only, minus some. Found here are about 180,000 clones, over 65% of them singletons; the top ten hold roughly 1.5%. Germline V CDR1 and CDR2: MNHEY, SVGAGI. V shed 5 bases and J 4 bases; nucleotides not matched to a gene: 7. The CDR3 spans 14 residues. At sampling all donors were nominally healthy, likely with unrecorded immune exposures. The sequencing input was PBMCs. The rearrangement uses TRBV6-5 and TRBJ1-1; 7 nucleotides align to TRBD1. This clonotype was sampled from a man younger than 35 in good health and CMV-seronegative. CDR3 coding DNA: TGTGCCAGCAGTGAGACAGGGAGACCCACTGAAGCTTTCTTT. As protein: CASSETGRPTEAFF.